Following are 31 T cell receptor beta chains from one sample sequenced in a study of T cell clusters in autoimmune cytopenias. Some 38,000 genome equivalents of blood DNA were amplified for TRB. One tube held mixed TRB-A and TRB-B primer pools for touch-down PCR. With the multiplex PCR reads reprocessed, TCRdb shows one record per CDR3 protein and no DNA. This table holds about 5,000 distinct CDR3 sequences. The specimen was peripheral blood. The receptors shown here come from a human donor with an autoimmune cytopenia or autoimmune hepatitis (not recorded which).

This clonotype is medium-sized by frequency. The rearrangement joins TRBV30 to TRBJ2-7. Germline V lookup: CDR1 GTSNPN, CDR2 SVGIG (reference sequence). The CDR3 has 11 amino acids. CDR3 in amino acids: CAWSTQYEQYF.

This clonotype is deemed large by its frequency. The chain uses TRBV6-1 and TRBJ2-5; TCRdb designates TRBD2, a call that cannot be tested without DNA. This CDR3 has 18 amino acids. Looked up from germline, CDR1 is MNHNS and CDR2 is SASEGT. The CDR3 region is CASSEAVAGAAVRETQYF.

V gene TRBV19 combines with J gene TRBJ2-7; checking the TCRdb D call of TRBD2 is not possible without DNA. Germline CDR1 LNHDA, CDR2 SQIVND (reference sequence). The CDR3 consists of 14 residues. CDR3: CASSPGGGKYEQYF. Variable domain in full (rest from reference TRBV19 and TRBJ2-7): DGGITQSPKYLFRKEGQNVTLSCEQNLNHDAMYWYRQDPGQGLRLIYYSQIVNDFQKGDIAEGYSVSREKKESFPLTVTSAQKNPTAFYLCASSPGGGKYEQYFGPGTRLTVT.

This rearrangement joins TRBV6-1 to TRBJ2-3; the D call of TRBD2 rests on TCRdb alone, since no DNA is present to check it. The CDR3 runs 16 residues. Germline lookup yields CDR1 MNHNS and CDR2 SASEGT. The CDR3 region is CVSSSGLAGRTDTQYF.

The chain has TRBV6-1 and TRBJ2-5; the D call from TCRdb, TRBD1, cannot be confirmed without DNA. Germline values: CDR1 MNHNS, CDR2 SASEGT. The CDR3 spans 15 residues. This CDR3 reads CASSPGPLSGETQYF.

The genes are TRBV6-6 and TRBJ2-5; TCRdb's assignment of TRBD1 cannot be checked, as there is no DNA. The CDR3 loop spans 16 amino acids. Germline loops: CDR1 MNHNY, CDR2 SVGAGI (reference sequence). The CDR3 region is CVSSYSGETGGETQYF.

Considering frequency, this clonotype is medium-sized. The rearrangement joins TRBV29-1 to TRBJ1-5. Per the germline V gene, CDR1 is SQVTM and CDR2 is ANQGSEA. This CDR3 is built from 13 residues. This CDR3 reads CSASSGGNQPQHF.

This clonotype is called medium-sized (0.01 to 0.1%) based on its frequency. The chain uses TRBV6-4 and TRBJ2-2. CDR1 is MRHNA and CDR2 is SNTAGT in the germline V gene. CDR3 size: 16 residues. The CDR3 here is CASSDRRRGDTGELFF.

The chain carries TRBV25-1 and TRBJ1-1. This CDR3 contains 17 residues. Germline V gives CDR1 MGHDK, CDR2 SYGVNS. The CDR3 loop reads CASSGHGSSRPDTEAFF.

This chain links TRBV6-5 with TRBJ2-3; the D call of TRBD2 rests on TCRdb alone, since no DNA is present to check it. CDR3 length: 17 amino acids. Germline CDR1 reads MNHEY; CDR2 reads SVGAGI. The chain's CDR3 is CASRGLAGGRGTDTQYF.

According to its frequency, this clonotype is medium-sized. The genes are TRBV15 and TRBJ1-5; lacking DNA, the TRBD1 call made by TCRdb goes unchecked. Germline lookup yields CDR1 LNHNV and CDR2 YYDKDF (reference sequence). The CDR3 extends over 15 amino acids. The CDR3 region is CATSRGATGSQPQHF.

V gene TRBV6-5 combines with J gene TRBJ1-2; TCRdb proposes TRBD1, but this gene call is untestable without DNA. Germline CDR1 reads MNHEY; CDR2 reads SVGAGI. This CDR3 has 15 residues. The CDR3 sequence: CASRGTRSRDYGYTF.

This clonotype is identified as medium-sized from frequency. The chain couples TRBV19 to TRBJ2-1; TCRdb's D call, TRBD1, is unchecked because there is no DNA. Germline CDR1 reads LNHDA; CDR2 reads SQIVND (reference sequence). The CDR3 runs to 13 residues. The CDR3 protein is CASSTGYYNEQFF.

This clonotype is called medium-sized based on its frequency. V is TRBV27 and J is TRBJ2-2; the D call of TRBD1 rests on TCRdb alone, since no DNA is present to check it. The CDR3 loop spans 15 amino acids. Germline lookup yields CDR1 MNHEY and CDR2 SMNVEV (reference sequence). This chain's CDR3 is CASSRGGGPKAELFF.

The V gene is TRBV6-2 or TRBV6-3, the J gene TRBJ2-5; TCRdb's assignment of TRBD1 cannot be checked, as there is no DNA. The CDR3 has 15 residues. Looked up from germline, CDR1 is MNHEY and CDR2 is SVGEGT. The CDR3 sequence is CASSYGGQGRETQYF.

The chain recombines TRBV19 with TRBJ1-4; TCRdb proposes TRBD1, but this gene call is untestable without DNA. The V gene's germline CDR1 is LNHDA and CDR2 SQIVND (reference sequence). The CDR3 is made up of 14 amino acids. The CDR3 protein is CASSKGGTNEKLFF.

The V and J genes are TRBV5-1 and TRBJ2-7; TCRdb's assignment of TRBD1 cannot be checked, as there is no DNA. Germline V gene lookup returns CDR1 SGHRS and CDR2 YFSETQ. The CDR3 is made up of 16 amino acids. CDR3 residues: CASSPTSTGQEGEQYF.

The V and J genes are TRBV20-1 and TRBJ2-7; absent DNA, TCRdb's TRBD1 call cannot be checked. Germline loops: CDR1 DFQATT, CDR2 SNEGSKA (reference sequence). This CDR3 has 14 amino acids. The CDR3 reads CSARNQGNSYEQYF.

The chain uses TRBV6-6 and TRBJ2-1; TCRdb's D call, TRBD1, is unchecked because there is no DNA. This CDR3 has 16 amino acids. Germline CDR1 MNHNY, CDR2 SVGAGI (reference sequence). The CDR3 loop reads CASSRSGTGTDNEQFF.

This chain connects TRBV5-1 to TRBJ2-1; TCRdb lists TRBD1, though no DNA is available to test this call. This CDR3 spans 14 amino acids. Germline V lookup: CDR1 SGHRS, CDR2 YFSETQ. CDR3 amino acids: CASSSGDTNNEQFF.

V gene TRBV6-4 combines with J gene TRBJ2-2; TCRdb's assignment of TRBD1 cannot be checked, as there is no DNA. From germline, CDR1 is MRHNA and CDR2 SNTAGT. CDR3 length: 14 amino acids. CDR3 residues: CASSQLGDTGELFF.

The genes are TRBV5-4 and TRBJ1-1. CDR1 is SGHNT, CDR2 YYREEE, per germline (reference sequence). The CDR3 loop spans 13 amino acids. CDR3: CASSLLSGTEAFF.

The chain's CDR3 is CSAFQGADTQYF. The chain joins TRBV20-1 to TRBJ2-3; the D gene TCRdb calls, TRBD1, cannot be checked with no DNA. CDR1 and CDR2 from the germline V gene are DFQATT and SNEGSKA (reference sequence). This CDR3 is built from 12 residues.

V usage is TRBV6-5 and J usage is TRBJ2-3; TCRdb indicates TRBD1, and absent DNA this call remains unverified. CDR1 is MNHEY and CDR2 is SVGAGI in the germline V gene. The CDR3 has 15 residues. The CDR3 region is CASSPYTGSTDTQYF.

This CDR3 is CASRQGREGTEAFF. V usage is TRBV19 and J usage is TRBJ1-1; TCRdb's D call of TRBD1 is untestable without DNA. CDR3 length: 14 amino acids. Per germline, CDR1 LNHDA and CDR2 SQIVND (reference sequence).

In terms of frequency, this clonotype is medium-sized. CDR3 region: CASSPRGGGSNTGELFF. The chain recombines TRBV19 with TRBJ2-2; TCRdb lists TRBD1, though no DNA is available to test this call. Germline CDR1 reads LNHDA; CDR2 reads SQIVND (reference sequence). There are 17 residues in the CDR3.

The CDR3 here is CASSAQGSGSPLHF. The J gene is TRBJ1-6, the V gene TRBV5-4; the TCRdb call, TRBD1, lacks DNA for checking. From germline, CDR1 is SGHNT and CDR2 YYREEE (reference sequence). This CDR3 comprises 14 residues.

The chain uses TRBV6-5 and TRBJ2-2; the D call from TCRdb, TRBD1, cannot be confirmed without DNA. The V gene's germline CDR1 is MNHEY and CDR2 SVGAGI. The CDR3 loop spans 14 amino acids. CDR3 residues: CASSPMGGTGELFF.

Its frequency marks this clonotype as medium-sized. The chain employs TRBV6-5 and TRBJ2-2; TCRdb's D call, TRBD1, is unchecked because there is no DNA. The CDR3 is 15 residues long. Germline V gene lookup returns CDR1 MNHEY and CDR2 SVGAGI. CDR3 in amino acids: CASSSPTGGHGELFF.

Measured by frequency, this clonotype is medium-sized. The V call is TRBV19, the J call TRBJ2-5; without DNA, the TCRdb call of TRBD1 cannot be checked. Looked up from germline, CDR1 is LNHDA and CDR2 is SQIVND (reference sequence). The CDR3 runs 14 residues. The CDR3 loop reads CASSTGDGQETQYF.

This chain connects TRBV5-6 to TRBJ2-1; lacking DNA, the TRBD1 call made by TCRdb goes unchecked. The CDR3 is made up of 16 amino acids. The germline CDR1 and CDR2 sequences are SGHDT and YYEEEE. CDR3 sequence reads: CASSFYVTGISNEQFF.